This is a list of T cell receptor beta chains from one sample in a study of identifying expanded T cells in peripheral blood. Profiled with immunoSEQ multiplex PCR; TCRdb holds only in-frame clones, not every one. In the table there are some 120,000 clones, about 80% of which are singletons. The sample was blood. Receptors originate from a person aged 18 to 75 in good health. The CDR3 runs from the conserved cysteine through the conserved F or W. The D gene is left open where the match is weak. A row's size may be missing; if present it is once, few, many or a size class.

NA,TRBV6-5,14,NA,TRBJ1-2,TGTGCCAGCAGTTACGGTGGGGGAAGCTATGGCTACACCTTC,CASSYGGGSYGYTF
NA,TRBV19,13,once,TRBJ1-3,TGTGCCAGTCGGCAGGGATCCGGAAACACCATATATTTT,CASRQGSGNTIYF
TRBD2,TRBV4-3,20,once,TRBJ2-5,TGCGCCAGCAGCCAAGACCTAGGGACTAGCGGGGAGCCTATCCAAGAGACCCAGTACTTC,CASSQDLGTSGEPIQETQYF
TRBD2,TRBV11-2,18,NA,TRBJ2-4,TGTGCCAGCAGCTTTTTCTGGCCCCGCGGGGGAGCCAAAAACATTCAGTACTTC,CASSFFWPRGGAKNIQYF
NA,TRBV5-1,14,NA,TRBJ1-4,TGCGCCAGCAGCTTGGAGGGCCTTGGTGAAAAACTGTTTTTT,CASSLEGLGEKLFF
NA,TRBV9,14,once,TRBJ2-7,TGTGCCAGCAACTTAGAGGGGGGAGATAACGAGCAGTACTTC,CASNLEGGDNEQYF
NA,TRBV30,11,NA,TRBJ1-1,TGTGCCTGGATCAGGGCCACTGAAGCTTTCTTT,CAWIRATEAFF
NA,TRBV7-9,13,once,TRBJ1-1,TGTGCCAGCAGCTTGCAGGGGAACACTGAAGCTTTCTTT,CASSLQGNTEAFF
NA,TRBV2,15,NA,TRBJ2-5,TGTGCCAGCAGTGCAACAATTGGGGTCAGGGAGACCCAGTACTTC,CASSATIGVRETQYF
NA,TRBV19,11,NA,TRBJ1-1,TGTGCCAGTAAGAACTACACTGAAGCTTTCTTT,CASKNYTEAFF
NA,TRBV19,12,NA,TRBJ1-4,TGTGCCAGTAGGCACCTCGGGGAAAAACTGTTTTTT,CASRHLGEKLFF
NA,TRBV12-5,11,NA,TRBJ1-2,TGTGCTAGTGGTTTAGAGGGTGGCTACACCTTC,CASGLEGGYTF
NA,TRBV29-1,14,NA,TRBJ2-5,TGCAGCGTTGATGATGGGCGGAGCACTGAGACCCAGTACTTC,CSVDDGRSTETQYF
NA,TRBV4-3,13,few,TRBJ1-1,TGCGCCAGCAGCCAAGATAGGACCACTGAAGCTTTCTTT,CASSQDRTTEAFF
NA,TRBV11-3,12,NA,TRBJ2-7,TGTGCCAGCAGCTTTCGACAGGGAGGTCAGTACTTC,CASSFRQGGQYF
TRBD2,TRBV6-5,14,NA,TRBJ2-3,TGTGCCAGCAGTCGTAGCGGGGGGCCAGATACGCAGTATTTT,CASSRSGGPDTQYF
NA,TRBV15,14,NA,TRBJ1-1,TGTGCCACCAGCAGAGATCTGTTGAACACTGAAGCTTTCTTT,CATSRDLLNTEAFF
NA,TRBV11-2,13,NA,TRBJ1-2,TGTGCCAGCAGCTTAGTCGGTCCGGGCCGCTACACCTTC,CASSLVGPGRYTF
NA,TRBV11-3,13,NA,TRBJ2-3,TGTGCCAGCAGCCCGTGGGATGTGGATACGCAGTATTTT,CASSPWDVDTQYF
NA,TRBV30,13,NA,TRBJ2-7,TGTGCCTTGATAACACTGTTACCCTACGAGCAGTACTTC,CALITLLPYEQYF
NA,TRBV9,14,NA,TRBJ2-2,TGTGCCAGCAGGGAAACCGGGGTTGCCGGGGAGCTGTTTTTT,CASRETGVAGELFF
TRBD1,TRBV27,13,NA,TRBJ1-2,TGTGCCAGCAGCCCATCGACAGGGTATGGCTACACCTTC,CASSPSTGYGYTF
NA,TRBV5-6,15,NA,TRBJ2-7,TGTGCCAGCAGCTTAGTTCCGGGGAGCTCCTACGAGCAGTACTTC,CASSLVPGSSYEQYF
NA,TRBV4-3,18,NA,TRBJ2-1,TGCGCCAGCAGCCAAGACGGCGGTAGGGGGGGGCCTTACAATGAGCAGTTCTTC,CASSQDGGRGGPYNEQFF
TRBD1,TRBV30,15,NA,TRBJ2-6,TGTGCCTGGGGACAGGGGCTATCTGGGGCCAACGTCCTGACTTTC,CAWGQGLSGANVLTF
NA,TRBV7-2,13,NA,TRBJ1-2,TGTGCCAGCAGCTTCCGCGGCGGAGCTGGCTACACCTTC,CASSFRGGAGYTF
NA,TRBV2,15,NA,TRBJ2-5,TGTGCCAGCATCAAGAGCTCCCCGGACCAAGAGACCCAGTACTTC,CASIKSSPDQETQYF